One sample yielded the 23 T cell receptor beta chains listed below, sequenced in a study of PD-1 blockade in classical Hodgkin lymphoma. Time point specified: cycle 4 day 1 (C4D1), after less than seven weeks of nivolumab. Every patient had relapsed following autologous stem cell transplantation, and cohorts differed in brentuximab vedotin exposure. Sequenced by immunoSEQ multiplex PCR; TCRdb stores in-frame clones only, minus some. The sample has roughly 15,000 clones, 80% to 90% seen once. This specimen was peripheral blood mononuclear cells (PBMCs), taken before the fourth cycle of nivolumab. Receptors originate from a human donor with classical Hodgkin lymphoma.

The rearrangement joins TRBV5-4 to TRBJ1-4, with D tentatively TRBD1 (6 bases). Germline V gene sequence: CDR1 SGHNT, CDR2 YYREEE (reference sequence). With 5 bases removed from V and 2 bases from J, the gap between germline ends came to 16 bases. The CDR3 length is 16 residues. CDR3 in DNA: TGTGCCAGCAGTTACAGCCTCGGGGGCACTAATGAAAAACTGTTTTTT. This encodes CASSYSLGGTNEKLFF. Full variable domain (remainder filled in from reference TRBV5-4 and TRBJ1-4): ETGVTQSPTHLIKTRGQQVTLRCSSQSGHNTVSWYQQALGQGPQFIFQYYREEENGRGNFPPRFSGLQFPNYSSELNVNALELDDSALYLCASSYSLGGTNEKLFFGSGTQLSVL.

This sequence joins TRBV15 and TRBJ1-5, with D perhaps matching TRBD1 (5 bases). Germline CDR1 reads LNHNV; CDR2 reads YYDKDF (reference sequence). Trimming pared 5 bases from V and 6 bases from J, leaving 20 bases between. CDR3 length: 16 residues. This CDR3 reads CATSGSQGPGGQPQHF. CDR3 nucleotides: TGTGCCACCAGCGGGTCGCAGGGACCTGGAGGTCAGCCCCAGCATTTT.

The rearrangement uses TRBV5-6 and TRBJ1-2, with D tentatively TRBD1 (5 bases). V lost 4 bases and J 5 bases, leaving 15 bases between the germline ends. The CDR3 runs to 14 residues. Germline assignment: CDR1 SGHDT and CDR2 YYEEEE. As DNA, the CDR3 is TGTGCCAGCAGCCTCCAGGGCCCGGAGTATGGCTACACCTTC. Its protein is CASSLQGPEYGYTF. Complete variable domain (other parts from reference TRBV5-6 and TRBJ1-2): DAGVTQSPTHLIKTRGQQVTLRCSPKSGHDTVSWYQQALGQGPQFIFQYYEEEERQRGNFPDRFSGHQFPNYSSELNVNALLLGDSALYLCASSLQGPEYGYTFGSGTRLTVV.

The V call is TRBV6-5, the J call TRBJ1-2; no definite D call. V was trimmed by 5 bases and J by 0 bases, leaving 13 bases between them. The CDR3 consists of 15 residues. From germline, CDR1 is MNHEY and CDR2 SVGAGI. In DNA, the CDR3 is TGTGCCAGCAGTCCATTTTGGCGGTCTAACTATGGCTACACCTTC. It encodes CASSPFWRSNYGYTF.

The chain is built from TRBV7-6 and TRBJ2-5; 10 bases are a match to TRBD2. CDR1 is SGHVS, CDR2 FNYEAQ, per germline. J was trimmed by 2 bases and V by 1 base; bases with no gene match: 10. This CDR3 contains 18 residues. The CDR3 DNA sequence: TGTGCCAGCAGCTTAGTTAGCGGGGGGTCCGGAGCTCAAGAGACCCAGTACTTC. Residues: CASSLVSGGSGAQETQYF. The whole variable domain, filled in from reference TRBV7-6 and TRBJ2-5, reads GAGVSQSPRYKVTKRGQDVALRCDPISGHVSLYWYRQALGQGPEFLTYFNYEAQQDKSGLPNDRFSAERPEGSISTLTIQRTEQRDSAMYRCASSLVSGGSGAQETQYFGPGTRLLVL.

V gene TRBV5-1 combines with J gene TRBJ2-2; D is undetermined. Germline V CDR1 and CDR2: SGHRS, YFSETQ. Trimming removed 2 bases at V and 3 bases at J, with 11 bases between. The CDR3 runs 15 residues. The CDR3 region is CASSLYRSYTGELFF. The CDR3 DNA reads as TGCGCCAGCAGCTTATATCGGTCGTACACCGGGGAGCTGTTTTTT.

This clone came up once. The chain employs TRBV4-2 and TRBJ2-5, with 11 positions matching TRBD2. The V segment lost 6 bases and the J segment 2 bases; nucleotides outside the gene matches: 8. The CDR3 totals 16 residues. From germline, CDR1 is LGHNA and CDR2 YNFKEQ. CDR3 DNA sequence: TGTGCCAGCAGAAAAGCGGGACTAGCGGAACAAGAGACCCAGTACTTC. This encodes CASRKAGLAEQETQYF.

This clone was observed once. V is TRBV7-9 and J is TRBJ1-1; the D gene is possibly TRBD1 (5 bases). Germline assignment: CDR1 SEHNR and CDR2 FQNEAQ (reference sequence). This CDR3 has 13 residues. V was shortened by 1 base and J by 11 bases, with 14 bases between the two germline ends. In DNA form, the CDR3 reads TGTGCCAGCAGCTTAGGGTACGGGACCGAGGCTTTCTTT. Encoded protein: CASSLGYGTEAFF.

This sequence joins TRBV28 and TRBJ1-1; 8 bases map to TRBD1. Losses at the gene ends were 4 bases for V and 2 bases for J; bases not matched to a gene: 3. The CDR3 has 14 amino acids. CDR1 and CDR2 from the germline V gene are MDHEN and SYDVKM. CDR3 coding DNA: TGTGCCAGCAGTTCGGACAGGGTTAACACTGAAGCTTTCTTT. The encoded protein is CASSSDRVNTEAFF.

V and J are TRBV28 and TRBJ2-1; 7 positions agree with TRBD2. The germline V gene has CDR1 MDHEN and CDR2 SYDVKM. V was pared by 6 bases and J by 4 bases, with 12 bases of the junction left unmatched. CDR3 length equals 16 residues. The CDR3 here is CASRGGRLTRYNEQFF. The DNA of the CDR3 is TGTGCCAGCAGGGGAGGGAGGCTAACCCGATACAATGAGCAGTTCTTC.

In its sample, this clone was seen once. The chain combines TRBV9 with TRBJ1-1, with no clear D. The CDR3 totals 13 residues. Germline CDR1 is SGDLS and CDR2 is YYNGEE. V was shortened by 0 bases and J by 5 bases, with 8 bases between the two germline ends. CDR3 region: CASSVEAGTEAFF. CDR3 coding DNA: TGTGCCAGCAGCGTAGAAGCGGGGACTGAAGCTTTCTTT.

This chain connects TRBV28 to TRBJ1-5; 11 positions match TRBD1. With 8 bases clipped from V and 0 bases from J, the junction kept 9 bases outside the gene matches. CDR3 length: 17 residues. The germline CDR1 and CDR2 sequences are MDHEN and SYDVKM. CDR3 loop: CASGDRGIGYSNQPQHF. The DNA for the CDR3 is TGTGCCAGCGGGGACAGGGGGATCGGGTATAGCAATCAGCCCCAGCATTTT.

This clone was recorded only once. V is TRBV7-2 and J is TRBJ2-1, with TRBD2 matching over 10 bases. CDR1 is SGHTA, CDR2 FQGNSA, per germline. The V gene end was trimmed by 3 bases and the J gene end by 8 bases; junction bases not matched to a gene: 10. This CDR3 contains 16 residues. CDR3 amino acids: CASSFLPSGGWDEQFF. The CDR3 DNA follows: TGTGCCAGCAGCTTCTTGCCTAGCGGGGGATGGGATGAGCAGTTCTTC. The entire variable domain, with the rest obtained from reference TRBV7-2 and TRBJ2-1, is as follows: GAGVSQSPSNKVTEKGKDVELRCDPISGHTALYWYRQSLGQGLEFLIYFQGNSAPDKSGLPSDRFSAERTGGSVSTLTIQRTQQEDSAVYLCASSFLPSGGWDEQFFGPGTRLTVL.

The rearrangement links TRBV19 to TRBJ1-6; 9 bases are a match to TRBD1. J lost 11 bases, V lost 7 bases, and 6 bases had no gene match. Looked up from germline, CDR1 is LNHDA and CDR2 is SQIVND (reference sequence). The CDR3 loop spans 13 amino acids. The CDR3 region has the DNA TGTGCCAGTACCCGGGACAGGGAGACACCCCTCCACTTT. This encodes CASTRDRETPLHF.

J is TRBJ2-2 and V is TRBV6-1; no clear D gene. This CDR3 spans 12 amino acids. Germline lookup yields CDR1 MNHNS and CDR2 SASEGT. The V gene lost 5 bases and the J gene lost 7 bases, with 8 bases spanning the gap. DNA for the CDR3: TGTGCCAGCAGTACCCTTGGCGGGGAGCTGTTTTTT. This encodes CASSTLGGELFF.

This rearrangement joins TRBV11-2 to TRBJ2-3; 10 positions match TRBD2. Per germline, CDR1 SGHAT and CDR2 FQNNGV. The J segment lost 5 bases and the V segment lost 3 bases, leaving 2 bases of the junction unmatched. This CDR3 comprises 14 residues. The CDR3 DNA follows: TGTGCCAGCAGCTTTACTAGCGGGGTAGATACGCAGTATTTT. Its translation: CASSFTSGVDTQYF.

The CDR3: CASSVTVNTIYF. DNA of the CDR3: TGTGCCAGCAGTGTAACAGTAAACACCATATATTTT. The chain combines TRBV2 with TRBJ1-3; D is unresolved. V dropped 4 bases and J dropped 6 bases, with 7 bases sitting between them. Per germline, CDR1 SNHLY and CDR2 FYNNEI. The CDR3 has 12 amino acids.

The chain's CDR3 is CASSPPISGANVLTF. As DNA, the CDR3 is TGTGCCAGCAGCCCTCCTATCTCTGGGGCCAACGTCCTGACTTTC. The chain couples TRBV7-8 to TRBJ2-6; D unresolved. From germline, CDR1 is SGHVS and CDR2 FQNEAQ. The CDR3 length is 15 residues. V gave up 5 bases and J gave up 0 bases, with 8 bases separating them.

The gene calls are TRBV4-3 and TRBJ2-3; either TRBD1 or TRBD2 may supply D (6 bases each). In germline, CDR1 is LGHNA, CDR2 YSLEER. V lost 1 base to trimming and J lost 2 bases, with 10 bases between them. The CDR3 covers 15 residues. This CDR3 is CASSQVGGVTDTQYF. Here the CDR3 DNA reads TGCGCCAGCAGCCAAGTGGGGGGCGTCACAGATACGCAGTATTTT.

V usage is TRBV10-1 and J usage is TRBJ2-7; 8 bases align to TRBD1. This CDR3 has 13 residues. Germline V gene sequence: CDR1 WNHNN, CDR2 SYGVQD (reference sequence). V lost 3 bases, J lost 6 bases, and 4 bases stayed unmatched. The CDR3: CASSDRDRGEQYF. The CDR3 nucleotides are TGCGCCAGCAGTGACCGAGACAGGGGCGAGCAGTACTTC.

V and J are TRBV4-1 and TRBJ2-7; D unclear. The V gene's germline CDR1 is MGHRA and CDR2 YSYEKL. The CDR3 is 13 amino acids. V was trimmed by 0 bases and J by 3 bases, leaving 6 bases between them. The CDR3 spells CASSQETHYEQYF. CDR3 in DNA: TGCGCCAGCAGCCAAGAAACGCACTACGAGCAGTACTTC.

CDR3 DNA sequence: TGTGCCAGCAGTGGCCGCTCCTATAATTCACCCCTCCACTTT. Translated, it gives CASSGRSYNSPLHF. The rearrangement joins TRBV6-1 to TRBJ1-6; no clear D. V was cut by 4 bases and J by 0 bases, with 4 bases left in between. The CDR3 has 14 residues. Germline loops: CDR1 MNHNS, CDR2 SASEGT.

The chain employs TRBV9 and TRBJ2-6, with 9 bases identical to TRBD1. The CDR3 loop spans 19 amino acids. The V gene's germline CDR1 is SGDLS and CDR2 YYNGEE. The trim removed 5 bases at V and 0 bases at J, leaving 12 bases unmatched. CDR3 sequence: CASSENRGRPSSGANVLTF. As DNA, the CDR3 is TGTGCCAGCAGTGAAAACAGGGGGCGCCCGAGCTCTGGGGCCAACGTCCTGACTTTC.